Included here is one T cell receptor (beta chain) sequence, with context. The protocol was immunoSEQ multiplex PCR, while the TCRdb copy is restricted to in-frame clones and leaves out a portion. Here the sample spans fewer than 60,000 clones, roughly 93% being singletons. The V gene's germline CDR1 is SGHRS and CDR2 YFSETQ. V lost 4 bases, J lost 7 bases, and 17 bases lay in between. There are 14 residues in the CDR3. Seattle patients were enrolled while actively infected and followed longitudinally. The data are from a study of blood T cell repertoires in COVID-19. Study in general: Collection of acute and convalescent COVID-19 samples took place in the United States, Italy and Spain. PBMCs, B-cell-depleted T cells, or T cells provided the cDNA or gDNA that made up the material.

V is TRBV5-1 and J is TRBJ1-1; no clear D. Sample: peripheral blood. The clonotype was recovered from a man between 60 and 75 years old with COVID-19, enrolled during active disease. The CDR3 is CASSGKELEGEAFF. The CDR3, as DNA: TGCGCCAGCAGCGGAAAGGAGTTGGAAGGTGAAGCTTTCTTT.